What follows are 29 T cell receptor beta chains derived from one specimen sequenced in a study of T cell responses to AZD1222 COVID-19 vaccine. Here immunoSEQ multiplex PCR was the method, and the copy in TCRdb shows in-frame clones only, minus some. The table lists approximately 92,000 clones, 91% of them singletons. The sample was peripheral blood, taken on day 0 of AZD1222 vaccination. These receptor sequences come from an adult in good health.

Here the CDR3 DNA reads TGTGCCATCGGGGGCATGGCAGGTAGGACCTTGACCTACACCTTC. Its translation: CAIGGMAGRTLTYTF. The chain has TRBV10-3 and TRBJ1-2; weak D call: TRBD1 (6 bases). Trimming pared 8 bases from V and 10 bases from J, leaving 26 bases between. CDR3 length: 15 amino acids. Germline V gene lookup returns CDR1 ENHRY and CDR2 SYGVKD.

The V and J genes are TRBV28 and TRBJ1-2; D is unclear. The germline gives CDR1 MDHEN, CDR2 SYDVKM. The CDR3 loop spans 13 amino acids. V lost 7 bases to trimming and J lost 10 bases, with 19 bases between them. The CDR3 is CASTFQPGAVYTF. CDR3 bases: TGTGCCAGCACCTTCCAACCGGGAGCAGTCTACACCTTC.

This rearrangement joins TRBV18 to TRBJ1-1; D gene uncertain. The CDR3 extends over 14 amino acids. From germline, CDR1 is KGHSH and CDR2 LQKENI. V was clipped by 2 bases and J by 1 base, with 8 bases between them. In DNA, the CDR3 is TGTGCCAGCTCACCAAGAAGCGGGAACACTGAAGCTTTCTTT. Translated: CASSPRSGNTEAFF.

This clone was detected once. The chain recombines TRBV18 with TRBJ2-7; D is ambiguous. Per germline, CDR1 KGHSH and CDR2 LQKENI. The length of the CDR3 is 13 residues. V gave up 0 bases and J gave up 3 bases, with 6 bases separating them. This CDR3 reads CASSPPDGYEQYF. DNA of the CDR3: TGTGCCAGCTCACCACCGGACGGCTACGAGCAGTACTTC.

V is TRBV19 and J is TRBJ1-2; D unclear. Trimming stripped 4 bases from V and 2 bases from J, with 8 bases between. CDR3 size: 13 residues. Germline CDR1 and CDR2: LNHDA and SQIVND (reference sequence). The CDR3 is CASSRVANYGYTF. In nucleotides, the CDR3 is TGTGCCAGTAGTAGGGTCGCCAACTATGGCTACACCTTC.

This chain connects TRBV9 to TRBJ1-2; TRBD1 matches 7 bases. The CDR3 has 15 amino acids. Germline-derived CDR1 and CDR2 are SGDLS and YYNGEE. With 0 bases clipped from V and 7 bases from J, the junction kept 9 bases outside the gene matches. The CDR3: CASSVEGRQGIGYTF. The CDR3 DNA is TGTGCCAGCAGCGTAGAGGGGAGACAGGGTATTGGCTACACCTTC.

J is TRBJ1-2 and V is TRBV19; 9 nucleotides agree with TRBD1. CDR3 length equals 15 residues. Germline-derived CDR1 and CDR2 are LNHDA and SQIVND (reference sequence). With 5 bases clipped from V and 5 bases from J, the junction kept 9 bases outside the gene matches. The CDR3 sequence: CASSGYRGPRYGYTF. The CDR3 DNA is TGTGCCAGTAGTGGGTACAGGGGGCCGCGGTATGGCTACACCTTC.

The chain employs TRBV12-3 or TRBV12-4 and TRBJ1-2; 8 nucleotides agree with TRBD1. Unmatched junction bases numbered 3, after V lost 5 bases and J lost 4 bases. The CDR3 is 13 residues long. The chain's CDR3 is CASSLDRGYGYTF. The CDR3 DNA reads as TGTGCCAGCAGTCTAGACAGGGGCTATGGCTACACCTTC.

The chain employs TRBV2 and TRBJ2-1, with TRBD1 matching over 9 bases. In germline, CDR1 is SNHLY, CDR2 FYNNEI. Trimming at V came to 4 bases and at J to 0 bases, leaving 1 base not matched to a gene. The CDR3 covers 15 residues. The DNA for the CDR3 is TGTGCCAGCAGTGTGACAGGGGGCTCCTACAATGAGCAGTTCTTC. The encoded protein is CASSVTGGSYNEQFF.

This clone has a single count. CDR3 in amino acids: CASSPLPTAGANVLTF. The CDR3, as DNA: TGTGCCAGCTCACCCCTCCCCACCGCTGGGGCCAACGTCCTGACTTTC. The J gene is TRBJ2-6, the V gene TRBV18; D not resolved. This CDR3 is 16 amino acids long. The germline gives CDR1 KGHSH, CDR2 LQKENI. V shed 3 bases and J shed 2 bases, with 11 bases lying between them.

V is TRBV9 and J is TRBJ1-1; 8 bases align to TRBD1. CDR1 SGDLS and CDR2 YYNGEE come from the germline V gene. Trimming at V came to 2 bases and at J to 5 bases, leaving 8 bases not matched to a gene. The CDR3 spans 15 residues. The chain's CDR3 is CASSVGFTGGTEAFF. DNA for the CDR3: TGTGCCAGCAGCGTCGGATTTACAGGGGGGACTGAAGCTTTCTTT. Full variable domain (rest looked up from reference TRBV9 and TRBJ1-1): DSGVTQTPKHLITATGQRVTLRCSPRSGDLSVYWYQQSLDQGLQFLIQYYNGEERAKGNILERFSAQQFPDLHSELNLSSLELGDSALYFCASSVGFTGGTEAFFGQGTRLTVV.

The chain links TRBV20-1 to TRBJ2-3; 8 bases align to TRBD1. The CDR3 loop spans 11 amino acids. The J segment lost 10 bases and the V segment lost 2 bases, leaving 2 bases of the junction unmatched. Germline CDR1 is DFQATT and CDR2 is SNEGSKA (reference sequence). CDR3 sequence: CSARSTGAQYF. CDR3 nucleotide sequence: TGCAGTGCTAGATCGACAGGGGCGCAGTATTTT.

Here the CDR3 reads CASSARTSGGEQYF. The CDR3 DNA reads TGTGCCAGCAGCGCCCGGACTAGCGGGGGCGAGCAGTACTTC. V usage is TRBV9 and J usage is TRBJ2-7; 13 nucleotides match TRBD2. V trimming: 3 bases; J trimming: 6 bases; junction bases outside the gene matches: 3. In germline, CDR1 is SGDLS, CDR2 YYNGEE. The CDR3 has 14 residues.

The J gene is TRBJ1-6, the V gene TRBV19; TRBD1 might be the D (5 bases). Germline-derived CDR1 and CDR2 are LNHDA and SQIVND (reference sequence). V lost 3 bases, J lost 7 bases, and 19 bases lay in between. The CDR3 loop spans 17 amino acids. CDR3 sequence reads: CASSMVLAGWVNSPLHF. CDR3 in DNA: TGTGCCAGTAGTATGGTTTTGGCAGGGTGGGTCAATTCACCCCTCCACTTT. Using reference TRBV19 and TRBJ1-6 for the parts outside the CDR3, the full variable domain is DGGITQSPKYLFRKEGQNVTLSCEQNLNHDAMYWYRQDPGQGLRLIYYSQIVNDFQKGDIAEGYSVSREKKESFPLTVTSAQKNPTAFYLCASSMVLAGWVNSPLHFGNGTRLTVT.

The CDR3 DNA is TGTGCCAGCAGGTTACAGGTGGACACTGAAGCTTTCTTT. It encodes CASRLQVDTEAFF. The V gene is TRBV2, the J gene TRBJ1-1; TRBD1 is a possible D gene (5 bases). The V gene lost 6 bases and the J gene lost 3 bases, with 11 bases spanning the gap. The length of the CDR3 is 13 residues. Germline V gene sequence: CDR1 SNHLY, CDR2 FYNNEI.

V usage is TRBV30 and J usage is TRBJ1-3; possibly TRBD1 for D (6 bases). V was pared by 7 bases and J by 3 bases, with 19 bases between. CDR1 is GTSNPN, CDR2 SVGIG, per germline (reference sequence). The CDR3 spans 15 residues. The CDR3 DNA sequence: TGTGCCTTCTCTCGGGGGGCGAATAGTGGAAACACCATATATTTT. It yields the protein CAFSRGANSGNTIYF.

This chain uses TRBV10-3 with TRBJ2-1; TRBD1 agrees at 7 bases. CDR3 length equals 16 residues. J gave up 8 bases and V 3 bases, and 13 bases lay outside the gene matches. Germline V lookup: CDR1 ENHRY, CDR2 SYGVKD. CDR3 nucleotide sequence: TGTGCCATCAGTGACGGAGGCCCGCAAGGGGGCTATGAGCAGTTCTTC. This translates into CAISDGGPQGGYEQFF.

This rearrangement joins TRBV10-3 to TRBJ2-1; 16 nucleotides match TRBD2. Germline lookup yields CDR1 ENHRY and CDR2 SYGVKD. This CDR3 is 18 amino acids long. Trimming removed 6 bases from V and 5 bases from J; junction bases left unmatched: 10. The CDR3 reads CAIRGLAGGPGEHNEQFF. For the CDR3, the DNA is TGTGCCATCAGGGGACTAGCGGGAGGGCCTGGGGAACACAATGAGCAGTTCTTC.

The gene calls are TRBV7-2 and TRBJ2-5; 7 nucleotides align to TRBD1. The CDR3 sequence is 14 residues long. Germline CDR1 and CDR2: SGHTA and FQGNSA. The trim removed 5 bases at V and 1 base at J, leaving 4 bases unmatched. CDR3 residues: CASSPTGAQETQYF. CDR3 bases: TGTGCCAGCAGCCCAACAGGGGCCCAAGAGACCCAGTACTTC.

V gene TRBV4-1 combines with J gene TRBJ2-7, with D possibly TRBD2 on 6 matching bases. CDR3 length: 16 amino acids. Looked up from germline, CDR1 is MGHRA and CDR2 is YSYEKL. Between the trimmed V and J ends, which lost 3 bases and 5 bases, there was a span of 20 bases. DNA for the CDR3: TGCGCCAGCAGCCAGGTATACAGATGGGCGGGAAACGAGCAGTACTTC. Its protein is CASSQVYRWAGNEQYF.

The chain recombines TRBV18 with TRBJ2-7; D perhaps matches TRBD1 (5 bases). This CDR3 comprises 14 residues. Trimming pared 2 bases from V and 5 bases from J, leaving 13 bases between. Germline assignment: CDR1 KGHSH and CDR2 LQKENI. CDR3 DNA sequence: TGTGCCAGCTCACCAAGCAGGGTAGGCGACGAGCAGTACTTC. Translated, it gives CASSPSRVGDEQYF.

The V gene is TRBV7-3, the J gene TRBJ1-1; D is possibly TRBD1 (5 bases). CDR1 is SGHTA and CDR2 is FQGTGA in the germline V gene. V gave up 4 bases and J gave up 2 bases, with 14 bases separating them. The CDR3 is 15 residues long. The CDR3 DNA reads TGTGCCAGCAGCTCTCATTCCGGACATAACACTGAAGCTTTCTTT. Protein: CASSSHSGHNTEAFF. Combining the CDR3 with reference TRBV7-3 and TRBJ1-1 gives the whole variable domain GAGVSQTPSNKVTEKGKYVELRCDPISGHTALYWYRQSLGQGPEFLIYFQGTGAADDSGLPNDRFFAVRPEGSVSTLKIQRTERGDSAVYLCASSSHSGHNTEAFFGQGTRLTVV.

The J gene is TRBJ1-2, the V gene TRBV28; the D gene is possibly TRBD1 (6 bases). Germline CDR1 reads MDHEN; CDR2 reads SYDVKM. The CDR3 is 15 residues long. V was pared by 6 bases and J by 2 bases, with 16 bases between. DNA of the CDR3: TGTGCCAGCAGCCGAGGGGGGGCCATGAACTATGGCTACACCTTC. Translated, it gives CASSRGGAMNYGYTF.

V is TRBV7-2 and J is TRBJ1-2; D not resolved. Trimming pared 8 bases from V and 3 bases from J, leaving 7 bases between. This CDR3 has 11 residues. CDR1 is SGHTA and CDR2 is FQGNSA in the germline V gene. The CDR3 protein is CASGRDYGYTF. Written as DNA, the CDR3 is TGTGCCAGCGGGCGGGACTATGGCTACACCTTC.

The genes are TRBV4-1 and TRBJ2-7, with TRBD1 matching 9 bases. The ends lost 2 bases at V and 5 bases at J; junction bases unmatched: 7. CDR3 length: 15 amino acids. The germline gives CDR1 MGHRA, CDR2 YSYEKL. In DNA, the CDR3 is TGCGCCAGCAGCCAACCGGACAGGGGTAGCGACGAGCAGTACTTC. It specifies CASSQPDRGSDEQYF.

The chain has TRBV29-1 and TRBJ1-1; tentative D call: TRBD1 (5 bases). The CDR3 loop spans 13 amino acids. V lost 6 bases, J lost 5 bases, and 16 bases lay in between. CDR1 and CDR2 from the germline V gene are SQVTM and ANQGSEA. The CDR3 nucleotides read TGCAGCGTCCCAAACTGGGGGTTAACTGAAGCTTTCTTT. This codes for CSVPNWGLTEAFF.

J is TRBJ2-6 and V is TRBV6-6, with D unresolved. Germline V gene lookup returns CDR1 MNHNY and CDR2 SVGAGI (reference sequence). Trimming cost V 7 bases and J 0 bases, with 7 bases left between them. The CDR3 totals 14 residues. The CDR3 coding sequence is TGTGCCAGCAAATCTGTCTCTGGGGCCAACGTCCTGACTTTC. It yields the protein CASKSVSGANVLTF.

The rearrangement uses TRBV18 and TRBJ2-5; unclear D gene. Trimming stripped 0 bases from V and 4 bases from J, with 9 bases between. From germline, CDR1 is KGHSH and CDR2 LQKENI. The CDR3 totals 14 residues. CDR3 amino acids: CASSPPSRTETQYF. In DNA form, the CDR3 reads TGTGCCAGCTCACCACCGTCACGCACAGAGACCCAGTACTTC.

The CDR3 reads CASSGLADNEQFF. CDR3 bases: TGTGCCAGCAGCGGACTAGCGGACAATGAGCAGTTCTTC. This chain joins TRBV2 and TRBJ2-1; 10 positions match TRBD2. The CDR3 length is 13 residues. V shed 6 bases and J 5 bases; nucleotides not matched to a gene: 1. Per germline, CDR1 SNHLY and CDR2 FYNNEI.